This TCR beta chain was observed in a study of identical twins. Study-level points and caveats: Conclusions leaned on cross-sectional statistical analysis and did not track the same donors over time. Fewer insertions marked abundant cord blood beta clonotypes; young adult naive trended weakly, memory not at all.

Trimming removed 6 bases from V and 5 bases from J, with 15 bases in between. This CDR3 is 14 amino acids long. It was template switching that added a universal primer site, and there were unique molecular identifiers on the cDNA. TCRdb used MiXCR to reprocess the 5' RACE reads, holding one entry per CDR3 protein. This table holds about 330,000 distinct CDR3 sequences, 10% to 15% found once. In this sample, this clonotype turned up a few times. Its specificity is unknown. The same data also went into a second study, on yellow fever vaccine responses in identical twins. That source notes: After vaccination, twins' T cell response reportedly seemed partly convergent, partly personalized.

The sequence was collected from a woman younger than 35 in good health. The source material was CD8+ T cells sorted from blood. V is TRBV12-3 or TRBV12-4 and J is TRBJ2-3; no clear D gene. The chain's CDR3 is CASSPQSREDTQYF. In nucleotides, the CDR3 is TGTGCCAGCAGCCCCCAGTCCAGAGAAGATACGCAGTATTTT.